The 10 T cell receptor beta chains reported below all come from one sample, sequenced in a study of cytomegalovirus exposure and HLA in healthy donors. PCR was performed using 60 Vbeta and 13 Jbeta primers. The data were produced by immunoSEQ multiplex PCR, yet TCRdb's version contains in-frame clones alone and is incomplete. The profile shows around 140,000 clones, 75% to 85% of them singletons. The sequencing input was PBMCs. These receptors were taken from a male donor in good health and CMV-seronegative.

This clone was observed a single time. The CDR3: CASSPTSGGPPDTQYF. The CDR3 DNA is TGTGCCAGCAGCCCGACTAGCGGGGGCCCACCAGATACGCAGTATTTT. The V and J genes are TRBV11-2 and TRBJ2-3, with 12 nucleotides matching TRBD2. This CDR3 has 16 residues. Germline V gives CDR1 SGHAT, CDR2 FQNNGV. With V trimmed by 5 bases and J by 4 bases, 7 bases remained unmatched.

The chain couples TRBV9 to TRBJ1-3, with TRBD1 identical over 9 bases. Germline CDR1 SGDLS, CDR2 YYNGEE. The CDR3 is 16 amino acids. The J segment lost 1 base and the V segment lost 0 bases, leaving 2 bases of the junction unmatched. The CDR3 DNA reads TGTGCCAGCAGCGTAGCGGGACAGGGATCTGGAAACACCATATATTTT. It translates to CASSVAGQGSGNTIYF.

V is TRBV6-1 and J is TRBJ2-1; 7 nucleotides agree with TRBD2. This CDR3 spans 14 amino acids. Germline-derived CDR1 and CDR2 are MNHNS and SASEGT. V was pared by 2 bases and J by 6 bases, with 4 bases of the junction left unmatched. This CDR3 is CASSETTSSNEQFF. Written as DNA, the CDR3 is TGTGCCAGCAGTGAAACGACTAGCAGCAATGAGCAGTTCTTC.

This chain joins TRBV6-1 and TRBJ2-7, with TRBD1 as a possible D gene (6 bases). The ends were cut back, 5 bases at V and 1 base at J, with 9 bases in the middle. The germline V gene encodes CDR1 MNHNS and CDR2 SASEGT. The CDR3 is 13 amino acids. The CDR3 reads CASSRTASYEQYF. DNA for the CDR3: TGTGCCAGCAGTCGGACAGCATCCTACGAGCAGTACTTC.

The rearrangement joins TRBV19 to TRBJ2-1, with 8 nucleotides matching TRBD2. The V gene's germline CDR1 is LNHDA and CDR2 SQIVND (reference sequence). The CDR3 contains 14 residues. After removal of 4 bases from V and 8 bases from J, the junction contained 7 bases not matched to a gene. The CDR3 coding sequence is TGTGCCAGTAGTAAGAAGCGGGGGCCGGATGAGCAGTTCTTC. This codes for CASSKKRGPDEQFF.

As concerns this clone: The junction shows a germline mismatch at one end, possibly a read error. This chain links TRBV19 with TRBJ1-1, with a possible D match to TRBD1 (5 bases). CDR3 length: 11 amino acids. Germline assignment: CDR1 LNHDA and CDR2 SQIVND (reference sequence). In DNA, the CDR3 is TGTGCCAGTAGTTCTGGACACGAATCTGTCTTT. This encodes CASSSGHESVF.

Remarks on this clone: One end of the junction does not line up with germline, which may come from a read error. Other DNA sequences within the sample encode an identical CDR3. CDR3 in amino acids: CASSPLSGGASYNSPLHF. Here the CDR3 DNA reads TGCGCCAGCTCACCACTCTCCGGGGGGGCCTCCTATAATTCACCCCTCCACTTT. The chain has TRBV18 and TRBJ1-6; a weak D match, TRBD1 (6 bases). CDR1 and CDR2 from the germline V gene are KGHSH and LQKENI. This CDR3 region has 18 residues.

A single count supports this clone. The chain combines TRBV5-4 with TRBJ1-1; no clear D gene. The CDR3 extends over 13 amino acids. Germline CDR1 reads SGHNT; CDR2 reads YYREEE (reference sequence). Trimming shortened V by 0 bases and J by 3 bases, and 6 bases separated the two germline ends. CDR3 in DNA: TGTGCCAGCAGCTTGGAGAGTTACACTGAAGCTTTCTTT. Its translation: CASSLESYTEAFF. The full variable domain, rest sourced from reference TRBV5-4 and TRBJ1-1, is ETGVTQSPTHLIKTRGQQVTLRCSSQSGHNTVSWYQQALGQGPQFIFQYYREEENGRGNFPPRFSGLQFPNYSSELNVNALELDDSALYLCASSLESYTEAFFGQGTRLTVV.

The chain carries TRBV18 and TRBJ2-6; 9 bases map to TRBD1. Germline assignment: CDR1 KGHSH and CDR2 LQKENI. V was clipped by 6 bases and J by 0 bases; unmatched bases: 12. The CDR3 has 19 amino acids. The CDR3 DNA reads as TGTGCCAGCTCTAGACAACCGGGACAGGGTCGCTCTGGGGCCAACGTCCTGACTTTC. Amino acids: CASSRQPGQGRSGANVLTF.

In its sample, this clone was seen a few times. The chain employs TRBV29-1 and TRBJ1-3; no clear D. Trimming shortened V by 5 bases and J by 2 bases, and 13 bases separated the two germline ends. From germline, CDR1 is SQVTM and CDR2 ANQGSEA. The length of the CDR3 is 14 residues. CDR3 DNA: TGCAGCGTTAGATGGCCGGGGACTGGAAACACCATATATTTT. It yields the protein CSVRWPGTGNTIYF. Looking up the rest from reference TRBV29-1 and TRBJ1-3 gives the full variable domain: SAVISQKPSRDICQRGTSLTIQCQVDSQVTMMFWYRQQPGQSLTLIATANQGSEATYESGFVIDKFPISRPNLTFSTLTVSNMSPEDSSIYLCSVRWPGTGNTIYFGEGSWLTVV.